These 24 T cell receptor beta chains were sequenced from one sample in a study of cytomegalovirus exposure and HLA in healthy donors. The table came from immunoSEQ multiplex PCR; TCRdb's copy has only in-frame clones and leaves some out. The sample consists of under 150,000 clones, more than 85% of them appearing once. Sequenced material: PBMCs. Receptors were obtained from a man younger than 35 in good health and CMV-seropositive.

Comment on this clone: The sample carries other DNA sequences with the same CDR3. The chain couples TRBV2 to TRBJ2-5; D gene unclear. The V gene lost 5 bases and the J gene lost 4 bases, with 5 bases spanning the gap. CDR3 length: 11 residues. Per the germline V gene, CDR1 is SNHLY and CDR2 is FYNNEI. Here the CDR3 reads CASSPRETQYF. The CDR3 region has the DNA TGTGCCAGCAGTCCTCGAGAGACCCAGTACTTC.

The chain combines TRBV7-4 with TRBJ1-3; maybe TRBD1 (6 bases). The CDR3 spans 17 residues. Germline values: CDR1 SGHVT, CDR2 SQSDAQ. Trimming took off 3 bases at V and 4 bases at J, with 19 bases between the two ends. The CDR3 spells CASSLTQGCGSGNTIYF. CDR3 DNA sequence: TGTGCCAGCAGCTTGACACAGGGATGCGGTTCCGGAAACACCATATATTTT.

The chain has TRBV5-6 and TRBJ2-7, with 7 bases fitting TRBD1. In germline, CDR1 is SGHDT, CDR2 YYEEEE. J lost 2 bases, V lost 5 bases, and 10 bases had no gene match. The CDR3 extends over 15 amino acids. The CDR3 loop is CASSQLDRVAYEQYF. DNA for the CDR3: TGTGCCAGCAGTCAACTCGACAGGGTAGCCTACGAGCAGTACTTC.

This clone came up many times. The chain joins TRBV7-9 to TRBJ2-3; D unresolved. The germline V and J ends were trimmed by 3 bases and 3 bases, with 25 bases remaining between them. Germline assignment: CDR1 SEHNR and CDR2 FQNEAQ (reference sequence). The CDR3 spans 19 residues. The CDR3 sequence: CASSFKDEAEKLTTDTQYF. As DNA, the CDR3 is TGTGCCAGCAGCTTTAAAGACGAAGCCGAAAAACTAACTACAGATACGCAGTATTTT.

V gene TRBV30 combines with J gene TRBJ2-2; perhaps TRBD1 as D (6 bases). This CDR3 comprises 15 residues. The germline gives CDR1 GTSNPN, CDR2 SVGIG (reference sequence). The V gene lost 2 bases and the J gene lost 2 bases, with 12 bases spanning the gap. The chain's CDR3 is CAWSQGTGNTGELFF. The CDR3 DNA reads TGTGCCTGGAGTCAGGGGACGGGTAACACCGGGGAGCTGTTTTTT.

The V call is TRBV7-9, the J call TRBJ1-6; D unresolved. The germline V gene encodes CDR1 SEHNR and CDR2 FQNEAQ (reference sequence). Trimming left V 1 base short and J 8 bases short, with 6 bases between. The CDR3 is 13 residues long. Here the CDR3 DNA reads TGTGCCAGCAGCTTAGTTGGAGATTCACCCCTCCACTTT. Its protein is CASSLVGDSPLHF.

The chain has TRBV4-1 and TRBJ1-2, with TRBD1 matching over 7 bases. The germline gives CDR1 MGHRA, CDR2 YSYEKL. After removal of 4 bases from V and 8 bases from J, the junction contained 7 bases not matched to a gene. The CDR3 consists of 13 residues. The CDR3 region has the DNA TGCGCCAGCAGCCGGGACAGTTCTCGGGGCTACACCTTC. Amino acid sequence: CASSRDSSRGYTF.

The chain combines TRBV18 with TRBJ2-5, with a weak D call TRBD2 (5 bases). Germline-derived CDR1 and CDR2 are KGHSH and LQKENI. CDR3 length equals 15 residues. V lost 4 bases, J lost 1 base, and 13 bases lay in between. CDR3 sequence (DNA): TGTGCCAGCTCACTACGGGGAAGACGCCAAGAGACCCAGTACTTC. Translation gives CASSLRGRRQETQYF.

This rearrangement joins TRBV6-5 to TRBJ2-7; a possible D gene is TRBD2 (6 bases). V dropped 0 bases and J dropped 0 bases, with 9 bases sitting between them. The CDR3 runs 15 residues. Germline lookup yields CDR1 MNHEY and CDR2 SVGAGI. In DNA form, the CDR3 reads TGTGCCAGCAGTTACTCTTGGGGGGACTCCTACGAGCAGTACTTC. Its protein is CASSYSWGDSYEQYF.

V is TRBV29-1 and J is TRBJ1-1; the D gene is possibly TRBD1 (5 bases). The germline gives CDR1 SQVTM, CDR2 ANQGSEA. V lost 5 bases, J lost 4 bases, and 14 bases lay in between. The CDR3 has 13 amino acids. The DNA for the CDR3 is TGCAGCGTTAGAGAGCCGGGGGGCACTGAAGCTTTCTTT. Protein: CSVREPGGTEAFF.

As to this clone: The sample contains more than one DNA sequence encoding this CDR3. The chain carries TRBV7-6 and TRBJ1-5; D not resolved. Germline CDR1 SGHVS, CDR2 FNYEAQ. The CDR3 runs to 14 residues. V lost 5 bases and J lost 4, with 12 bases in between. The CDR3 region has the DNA TGTGCCAGCAGCCCTGGAACGGGGAATCAGCCCCAGCATTTT. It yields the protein CASSPGTGNQPQHF.

The CDR3 DNA reads as TGTGCTAGTGGTTTGGGACTAGCGGGATCAGGTGAGCAGTTCTTC. Amino acids: CASGLGLAGSGEQFF. This chain links TRBV12-5 with TRBJ2-1; 11 positions match TRBD2. With V trimmed by 1 base and J by 9 bases, 5 bases remained unmatched. CDR3 size: 15 residues. Germline V gives CDR1 LGHNT, CDR2 FRNRAP. Full variable domain (rest looked up from reference TRBV12-5 and TRBJ2-1): DARVTQTPRHKVTEMGQEVTMRCQPILGHNTVFWYRQTMMQGLELLAYFRNRAPLDDSGMPKDRFSAEMPDATLATLKIQPSEPRDSAVYFCASGLGLAGSGEQFFGPGTRLTVL.

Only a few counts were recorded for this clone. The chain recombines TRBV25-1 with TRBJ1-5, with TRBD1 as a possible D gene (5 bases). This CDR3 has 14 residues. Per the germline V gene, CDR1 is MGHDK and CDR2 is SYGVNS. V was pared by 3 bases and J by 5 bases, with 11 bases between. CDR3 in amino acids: CASSDFREDQPQHF. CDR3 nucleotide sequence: TGTGCCAGCAGTGACTTCAGGGAAGATCAGCCCCAGCATTTT.

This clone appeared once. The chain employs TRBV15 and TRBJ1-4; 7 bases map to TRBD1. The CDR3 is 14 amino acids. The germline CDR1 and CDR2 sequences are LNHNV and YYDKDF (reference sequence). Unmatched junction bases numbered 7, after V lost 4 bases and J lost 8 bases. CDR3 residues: CATSTTGMGEKLFF. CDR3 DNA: TGTGCCACCAGCACGACAGGGATGGGGGAAAAACTGTTTTTT.

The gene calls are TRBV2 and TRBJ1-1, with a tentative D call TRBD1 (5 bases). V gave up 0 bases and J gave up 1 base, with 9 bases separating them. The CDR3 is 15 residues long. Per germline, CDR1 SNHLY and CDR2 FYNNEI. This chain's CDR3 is CASSEAQGSNTEAFF. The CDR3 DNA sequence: TGTGCCAGCAGTGAAGCGCAGGGCTCGAACACTGAAGCTTTCTTT.

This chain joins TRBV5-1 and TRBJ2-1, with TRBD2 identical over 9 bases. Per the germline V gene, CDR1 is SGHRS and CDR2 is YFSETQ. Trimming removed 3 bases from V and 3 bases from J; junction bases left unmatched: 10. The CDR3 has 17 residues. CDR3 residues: CASSSGLAGAFYNEQFF. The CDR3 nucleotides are TGCGCCAGCAGCTCAGGATTAGCGGGAGCCTTCTACAATGAGCAGTTCTTC.

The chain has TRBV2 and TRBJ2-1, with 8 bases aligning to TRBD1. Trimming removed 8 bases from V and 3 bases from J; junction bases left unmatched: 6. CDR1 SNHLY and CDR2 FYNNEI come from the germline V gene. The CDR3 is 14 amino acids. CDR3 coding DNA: TGTGCCAGCCAGTCGGGACAGGACTACAATGAGCAGTTCTTC. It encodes CASQSGQDYNEQFF.

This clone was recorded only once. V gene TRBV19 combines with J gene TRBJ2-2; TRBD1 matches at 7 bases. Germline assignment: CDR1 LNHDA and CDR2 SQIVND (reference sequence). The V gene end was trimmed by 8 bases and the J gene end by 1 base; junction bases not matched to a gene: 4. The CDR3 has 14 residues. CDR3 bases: TGTGCCAGTCACAGACAGGGGAACACCGGGGAGCTGTTTTTT. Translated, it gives CASHRQGNTGELFF.

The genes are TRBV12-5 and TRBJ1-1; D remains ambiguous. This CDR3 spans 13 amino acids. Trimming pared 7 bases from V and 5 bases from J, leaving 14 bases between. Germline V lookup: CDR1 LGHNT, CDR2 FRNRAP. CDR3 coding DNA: TGTGCTAGTGCCTTAATCCAGGAAACTGAAGCTTTCTTT. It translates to CASALIQETEAFF. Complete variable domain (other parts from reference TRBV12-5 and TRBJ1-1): DARVTQTPRHKVTEMGQEVTMRCQPILGHNTVFWYRQTMMQGLELLAYFRNRAPLDDSGMPKDRFSAEMPDATLATLKIQPSEPRDSAVYFCASALIQETEAFFGQGTRLTVV.

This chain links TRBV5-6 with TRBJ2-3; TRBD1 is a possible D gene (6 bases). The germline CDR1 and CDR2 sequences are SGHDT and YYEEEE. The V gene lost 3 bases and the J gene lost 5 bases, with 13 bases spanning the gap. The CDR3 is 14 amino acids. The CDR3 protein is CASSWDTLGDTQYF. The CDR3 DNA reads TGTGCCAGCAGCTGGGACACCCTCGGAGATACGCAGTATTTT.

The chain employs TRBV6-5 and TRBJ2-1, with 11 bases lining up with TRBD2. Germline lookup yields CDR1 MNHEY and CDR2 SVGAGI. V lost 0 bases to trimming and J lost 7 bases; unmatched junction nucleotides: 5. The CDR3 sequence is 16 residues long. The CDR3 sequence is CASSYSTSGRGNEQFF. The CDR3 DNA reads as TGTGCCAGCAGTTACTCAACTAGCGGGAGAGGGAATGAGCAGTTCTTC.

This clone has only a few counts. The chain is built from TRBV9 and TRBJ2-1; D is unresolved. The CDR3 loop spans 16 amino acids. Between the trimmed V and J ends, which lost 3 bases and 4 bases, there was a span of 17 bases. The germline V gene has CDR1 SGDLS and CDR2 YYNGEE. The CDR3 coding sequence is TGTGCCAGCAGCGATAACAGCTACGCAAGGTACAATGAGCAGTTCTTC. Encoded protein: CASSDNSYARYNEQFF.

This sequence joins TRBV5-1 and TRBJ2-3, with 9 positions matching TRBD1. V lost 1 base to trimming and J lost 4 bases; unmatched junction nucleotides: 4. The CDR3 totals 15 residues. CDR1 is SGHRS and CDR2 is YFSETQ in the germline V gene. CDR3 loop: CASSLRQGGSDTQYF. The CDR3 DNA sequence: TGCGCCAGCAGCTTGAGACAGGGGGGTTCAGATACGCAGTATTTT.

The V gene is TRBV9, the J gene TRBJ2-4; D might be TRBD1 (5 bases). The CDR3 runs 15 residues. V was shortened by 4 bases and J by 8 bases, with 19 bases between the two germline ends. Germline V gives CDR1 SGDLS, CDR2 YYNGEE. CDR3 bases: TGTGCCAGCAGCCGGATTACATCCCAAGGGGACATTCAGTACTTC. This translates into CASSRITSQGDIQYF.